The present TCR beta chain was sequenced within a study of T cell responses to AZD1222 COVID-19 vaccine (dated by TCRdb to about 2021). Some background on the complete study: TCR sequencing covered fewer than 250 trial participants: nearly 210 given two doses of AZD1222 and about 26 given two doses of MenACWY control vaccine. Trial participants were enrolled by age into 18-55, 56-69 and 70-plus year subgroups, with roughly 160, 29 and 62 TCR-sequenced participants respectively.

The CDR3 regions of human TCRbeta chains were analyzed by immunosequencing. In the paper's pipeline: Repertoire TCRs were matched against a reference library of SARS-CoV-2-specific TCRs generated with the MIRA antigen-specificity platform. Breadth meant the fraction of unique TCRs that were SARS-CoV-2-associated, whereas depth meant the fraction of total T cells that were SARS-CoV-2-associated. Using the MIRA data, every spike-specific TCR was mapped to the spike region that the TCR reacted to and assigned to either a CD4 or a CD8 class. Log10-transformed breadth and depth values were compared by one-way ANOVA with Sidak's multiple comparisons tests. TCRdb provides this immuneACCESS table in a form limited to in-frame rearrangements. Some clones are lacking; in checked studies, under half of them reflect an unresolved V gene, and why the rest are absent is not known. V, J and clone size are those of that table, while D and trimming were read from the DNA. Within this sample are 150,000 to 180,000 clones, with 80% to 90% of them counted one time only. Clones ranked in the top ten supply 5% to 6% of the sample.

Inclusive of the bounding cysteine and phenylalanine, the CDR3 is 17 residues long. The kept DNA is CDR3 alone, 51 bases in frame from the first base. The germline V gene encodes CDR1 MNHNY and CDR2 SVGAGI (reference sequence). V loses 5 bases of germline sequence and J loses 0 bases, and the interval between the two ends is 20 bases. This clone was observed a single time. Its antigen has not been determined. No quality values exist for individual bases; no much larger clone is one base distant. The time point label, as the study defines it: baseline before first vaccination. The label giving this sample's treatment or condition can be read as: meningococcal conjugate vaccine given as trial control. Samples from vaccinated people were obtained from the UK trials COV001 and COV002, which included a single-blind randomized controlled phase 2/3 trial of AZD1222 (ChAdOx1 nCoV-19) in healthy adults. For TCRbeta chain sequencing, PBMC samples were collected from trial participants at day 0 and at day 28 after the second dose.

Overall results and qualifications from the work: The 56-69-year group was small, and its depth increase did not reach significance, likely because of low power. Vaccine-associated CD4 TCRs spanned the whole spike protein, with dominant responses in regions 160-218 and 743-854. Conclusions about previously exposed vaccinees were limited because only a handful of AZD1222 recipients were SARS-CoV-2 seropositive at baseline. A significant rise in spike-specific TCR breadth and depth was observed after two AZD1222 doses relative to day 0 and relative to MenACWY recipients. Most participants were white British and females outnumbered males, and the authors suggested that clonal diversity may have been underestimated. Because no day 14 peak-response samples were available, repertoires were characterized only after the peak T cell response. Reportedly, close to half of the unique spike-specific TCRs recognized epitopes lying outside the regions that are mutated in the B.1.351 and B.1.1.7 variants.

The rearrangement combines TRBV6-6 with TRBJ2-7, and perhaps TRBD1 as D gene, on 6 matching bases. The source of this sequence is an adult in good health. The source was peripheral blood, collected on day 0 of MenACWY control vaccination. The DNA is TGTGCCAGCAGTCGGACAGTTTCAGTTCTTAGCTCCTACGAGCAGTACTTC. The encoded protein is CASSRTVSVLSSYEQYF.